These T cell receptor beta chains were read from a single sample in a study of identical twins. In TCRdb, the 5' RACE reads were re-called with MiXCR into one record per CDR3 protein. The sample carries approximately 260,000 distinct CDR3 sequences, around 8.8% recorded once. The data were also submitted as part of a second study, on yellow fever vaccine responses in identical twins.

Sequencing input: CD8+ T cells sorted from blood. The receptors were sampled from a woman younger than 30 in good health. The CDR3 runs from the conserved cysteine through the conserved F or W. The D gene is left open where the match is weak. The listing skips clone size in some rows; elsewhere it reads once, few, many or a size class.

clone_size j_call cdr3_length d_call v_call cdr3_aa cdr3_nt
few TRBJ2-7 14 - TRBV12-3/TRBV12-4 CASSQTGLYYEQYF TGTGCCAGCAGTCAGACAGGCCTTTACTACGAGCAGTACTTC
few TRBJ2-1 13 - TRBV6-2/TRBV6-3 CASSYVGGSEQFF TGTGCCAGCAGTTATGTCGGCGGTTCTGAGCAGTTCTTC
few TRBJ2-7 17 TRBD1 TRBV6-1 CASSAFQTGVSNYEQYF TGTGCCAGCAGTGCCTTTCAGACAGGGGTGTCTAATTACGAGCAGTACTTC
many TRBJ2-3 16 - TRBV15 CATSRDLGYGTDTQYF TGTGCCACCAGCAGAGATCTCGGGTATGGGACAGATACGCAGTATTTT
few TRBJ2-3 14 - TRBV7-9 CASSSTMRTDTQYF TGTGCCAGCAGCTCAACCATGCGGACAGATACGCAGTATTTT
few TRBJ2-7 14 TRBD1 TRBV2 CAWNRDSNSYEQYF TGTGCCTGGAACCGGGACAGCAACTCCTACGAGCAGTACTTC
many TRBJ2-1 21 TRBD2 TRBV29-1 CSVDVDLDREGLAVSYNEQFF TGCAGCGTTGACGTTGACTTAGACAGAGAAGGACTAGCGGTCTCCTACAATGAGCAGTTCTTC
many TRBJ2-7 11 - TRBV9 CASSVGYEQYF TGTGCCAGCAGTGTTGGCTACGAGCAGTACTTC
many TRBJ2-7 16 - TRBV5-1 CASSSAISGSPYEQYF TGCGCCAGCAGTTCGGCCATATCAGGGTCCCCCTACGAGCAGTACTTC
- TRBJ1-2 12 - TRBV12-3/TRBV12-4 CASIGTQEGYTF TGTGCCAGCATTGGGACTCAGGAGGGCTACACCTTC
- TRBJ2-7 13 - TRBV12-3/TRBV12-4 CASSPRTREIEYF TGTGCCAGCAGTCCCCGGACCAGGGAAATAGAGTACTTC
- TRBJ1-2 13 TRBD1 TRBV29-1 CSVETGYSYGYTF TGCAGCGTCGAGACAGGGTACAGCTATGGCTACACCTTC
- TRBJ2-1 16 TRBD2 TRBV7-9 CASSQIAGEPYNEQFF TGTGCCAGCAGCCAAATAGCGGGAGAGCCCTACAATGAGCAGTTCTTC
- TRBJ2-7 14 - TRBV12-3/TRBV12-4 CASSYRTSTYEQYF TGTGCCAGCAGTTACCGGACCTCCACCTACGAGCAGTACTTC
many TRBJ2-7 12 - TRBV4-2 CASSPGTLEQYF TGTGCCAGCAGCCCCGGGACACTTGAGCAGTACTTC